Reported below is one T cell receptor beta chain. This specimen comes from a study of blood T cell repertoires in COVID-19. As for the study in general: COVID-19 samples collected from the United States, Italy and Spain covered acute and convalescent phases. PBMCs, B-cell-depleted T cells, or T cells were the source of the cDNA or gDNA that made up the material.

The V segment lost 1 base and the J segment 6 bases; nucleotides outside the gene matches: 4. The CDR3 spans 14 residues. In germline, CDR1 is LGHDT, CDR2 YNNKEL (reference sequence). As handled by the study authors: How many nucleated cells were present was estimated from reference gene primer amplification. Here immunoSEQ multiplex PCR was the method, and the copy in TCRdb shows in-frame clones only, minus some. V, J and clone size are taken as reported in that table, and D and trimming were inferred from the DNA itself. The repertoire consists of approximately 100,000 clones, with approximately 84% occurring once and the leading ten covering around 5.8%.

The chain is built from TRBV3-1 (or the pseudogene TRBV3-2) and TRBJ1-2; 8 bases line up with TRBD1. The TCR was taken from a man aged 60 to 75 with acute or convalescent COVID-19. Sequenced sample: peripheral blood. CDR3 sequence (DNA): TGTGCCAGCAGCCAAGCGGGACAGGCGAATGGCTACACCTTC. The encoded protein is CASSQAGQANGYTF.